The clone carrying this T cell receptor (beta chain) was counted only a few times. The target antigen is unknown. The read ends 3 residues before the CDR3 terminus; that terminus is restored from the germline J gene. This sample was included in a study of T cell clonality in common variable immunodeficiency. The CVID group had about 15 females and around 29 males, mean age roughly 39. For at least one year, all CVID subjects received replacement immunoglobulin. Study-wide findings and caveats: Common variable immunodeficiency TCR beta sequences reportedly had fewer deletions and N-nucleotide insertions. Compared with healthy controls, CVID subjects showed increased TCRbeta clonality, mostly in about a third. Fewer TCRbeta clones were shared among CVID subjects than controls.

Sequencing used immunoSEQ multiplex PCR; TCRdb keeps in-frame clones, though not all of them. The sample shows about 26,000 clones, none of them appearing just once. Trimming stripped 0 bases from V and 4 bases from J, with 10 bases between. The germline V gene has CDR1 SEHNR and CDR2 FQNEAQ (reference sequence). The CDR3 contains 14 residues. The chain has TRBV7-9 and TRBJ2-7; TRBD1 might be the D (6 bases). The sequence came from a human donor with common variable immunodeficiency. The specimen sequenced was peripheral blood mononuclear cells. Incomplete CDR3 DNA: TGTGCCAGCAGCTTAGCGGGACAACCATACGAG. Its protein is CASSLAGQPYE. The whole CDR3 protein is CASSLAGQPYEQYF.